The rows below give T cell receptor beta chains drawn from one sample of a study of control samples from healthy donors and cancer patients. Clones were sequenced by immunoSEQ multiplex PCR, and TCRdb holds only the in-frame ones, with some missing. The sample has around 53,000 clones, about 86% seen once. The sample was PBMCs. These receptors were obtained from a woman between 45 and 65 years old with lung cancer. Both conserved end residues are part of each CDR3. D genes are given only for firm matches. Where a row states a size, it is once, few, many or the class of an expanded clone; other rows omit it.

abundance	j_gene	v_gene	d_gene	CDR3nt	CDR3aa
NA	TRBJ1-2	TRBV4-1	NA	TGCGCCAGCAGCCAAGGCCCGCAGGCTTTCTATGGCTACACCTTC	CASSQGPQAFYGYTF
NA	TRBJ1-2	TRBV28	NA	TGTGCCAGCAGTTCAGGCGGGCACTATGGCTACACCTTC	CASSSGGHYGYTF
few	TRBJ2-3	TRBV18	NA	TGTGCCAGCTCACCCGGATTGGGGCGCGGCAGCACAGATACGCAGTATTTT	CASSPGLGRGSTDTQYF
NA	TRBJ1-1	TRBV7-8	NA	TGTGCCAGCAGCCCCCCTACCTGGGGGGTGAACACTGAAGCTTTCTTT	CASSPPTWGVNTEAFF
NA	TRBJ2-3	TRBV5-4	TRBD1	TGTGCCAGCAGCTTGACAGGGGCTAATACGCAGTATTTT	CASSLTGANTQYF
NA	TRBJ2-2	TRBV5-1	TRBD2	TGCGCCAGCAGCTTGGGGCTAGCGGGGGTCCTGAACACCGGGGAGCTGTTTTTT	CASSLGLAGVLNTGELFF
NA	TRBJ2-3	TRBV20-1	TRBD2	TGCAGTGCTAGTTCGGGGATGAGCGGGGGGGCTACAGATACGCAGTATTTT	CSASSGMSGGATDTQYF
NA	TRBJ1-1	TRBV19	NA	TGTGCCAGTAGTTTCAATACGAACACTGAAGCTTTCTTT	CASSFNTNTEAFF
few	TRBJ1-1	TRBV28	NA	TGTGCCAGCGGTCAGGGGAACACTGAAGCTTTCTTT	CASGQGNTEAFF
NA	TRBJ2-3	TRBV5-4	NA	TGTGCCAGCAGCTTCGAGCGGTACACAGATACGCAGTATTTT	CASSFERYTDTQYF
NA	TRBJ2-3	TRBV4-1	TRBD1	TGCGCCAGCAGCGGGGACAGGTCCACAGATACGCAGTATTTT	CASSGDRSTDTQYF
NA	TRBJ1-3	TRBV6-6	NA	TGTGCCAGCAGTTACTCTGGGGGACGTCTAAACACCATATATTTT	CASSYSGGRLNTIYF
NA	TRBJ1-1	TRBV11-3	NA	TGTGCCAGCAGCCTCCTGGGGGGGGCAGGGACTGAAGCTTTCTTT	CASSLLGGAGTEAFF
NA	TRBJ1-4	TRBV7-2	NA	TGTGCCAGCAGCCCCGGACAGAATGAAAAACTGTTTTTT	CASSPGQNEKLFF
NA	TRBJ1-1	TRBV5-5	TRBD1	TGTGCCAGCAGCTGGACAGGACCGAACACTGAAGCTTTCTTT	CASSWTGPNTEAFF
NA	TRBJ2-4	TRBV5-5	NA	TGTGCCAGCAGCTTGGGACAGACCAAAAACATTCAGTACTTC	CASSLGQTKNIQYF
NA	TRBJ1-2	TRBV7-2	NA	TGTGCCAGCAGCCCTAGGGCAGGAAGTTCTATTAGTGGCTACACCTTC	CASSPRAGSSISGYTF
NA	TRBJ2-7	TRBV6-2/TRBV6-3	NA	TGTGCCAGCAGTTACGGCGGCCCCTACGAGCAGTACTTC	CASSYGGPYEQYF
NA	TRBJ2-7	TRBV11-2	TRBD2	TGTGCCAGCAGCATGACTAGCGGGGGCGACCTCTTGGACTTC	CASSMTSGGDLLDF
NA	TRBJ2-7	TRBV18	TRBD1	TGTGCCAGCTCACCAGACAGGGGGAACGAGCAGTACTTC	CASSPDRGNEQYF
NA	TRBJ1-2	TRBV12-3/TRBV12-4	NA	TGTGCCAGCAGTTTAGTCCCAGGGGACGGCTACACCTTC	CASSLVPGDGYTF
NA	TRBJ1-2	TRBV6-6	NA	TGTGCCAGCAGTTACTCCGGGGGGCTTTGGGGCTACACCTTC	CASSYSGGLWGYTF
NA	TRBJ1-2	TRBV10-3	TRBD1	TGTGCCATCAGCTACACAGGGGATCCTGGCTACACCTTC	CAISYTGDPGYTF
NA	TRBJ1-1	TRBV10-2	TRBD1	TGCGCCACCCAGGGGGGCCTCACTGAAGCTTTCTTT	CATQGGLTEAFF
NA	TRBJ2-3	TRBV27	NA	TGTGCCAGCAGTTTATCGGGAAGCACAGATACGCAGTATTTT	CASSLSGSTDTQYF
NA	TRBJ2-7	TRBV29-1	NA	TGCAGCGTTCATGAGGGAAACGAGCAGTACTTC	CSVHEGNEQYF
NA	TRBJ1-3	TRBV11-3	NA	TGTGCCAGCAGCGCCACTTCCAGCTCTGGAAACACCATATATTTT	CASSATSSSGNTIYF
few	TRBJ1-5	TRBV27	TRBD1	TGTGCCAGCAGTTTATCCCCGACAGGGGGAAGGCAGCCCCAGCATTTT	CASSLSPTGGRQPQHF
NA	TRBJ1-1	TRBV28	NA	TGTGCCAGCAGTTCCTATACCACTGAAGCTTTCTTT	CASSSYTTEAFF
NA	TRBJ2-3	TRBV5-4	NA	TGTGCCAGCAGCTTGGCGGGGCGCCCAGATACGCAGTATTTT	CASSLAGRPDTQYF
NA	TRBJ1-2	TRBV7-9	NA	TGTGCCAGCAGCTACTCCGGGGCCTACACGGGTGGCTACACCTTC	CASSYSGAYTGGYTF
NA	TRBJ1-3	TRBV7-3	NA	TGTGCCAGCAGCTTCACCAGGAGGGGGTTAGGCGCCATATATTTT	CASSFTRRGLGAIYF
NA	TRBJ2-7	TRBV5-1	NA	TGCGCCAGCAGCCACTCAGGGGGGAGCTCCTACGAGCAGTACTTC	CASSHSGGSSYEQYF
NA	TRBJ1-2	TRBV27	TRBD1	TGTGCCACTCAGACAGGGTTACATGGCTACACCTTC	CATQTGLHGYTF
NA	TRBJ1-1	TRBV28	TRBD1	TGTGCCAGCAGTTCGCAGGTGACAGGGGGGAGGACTGAAGCTTTCTTT	CASSSQVTGGRTEAFF
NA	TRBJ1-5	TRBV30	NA	TGTGCTTCCAGGGGTGGCGGTCAGCCCCAGCATTTT	CASRGGGQPQHF
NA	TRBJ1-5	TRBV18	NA	TGTGCCAGCTCACCAGACAGGTCGGGGCAGCCCCAGCATTTT	CASSPDRSGQPQHF
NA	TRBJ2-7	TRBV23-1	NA	TGCGCCAGCTCTAAGCGGGACAGCCTTACCTACGAGCAGTACTTC	CASSKRDSLTYEQYF
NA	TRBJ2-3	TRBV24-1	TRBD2	TGTGCCACCGGGAGGGCAGATACGCAGTATTTT	CATGRADTQYF
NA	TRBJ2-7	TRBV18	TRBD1	TGTGCCAGCTCACCACGGCAGGGGGACAACGAGCAGTACTTC	CASSPRQGDNEQYF
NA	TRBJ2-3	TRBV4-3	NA	TGCGCCAGCAGCCAAGACAGTGTCACAGATACGCAGTATTTT	CASSQDSVTDTQYF
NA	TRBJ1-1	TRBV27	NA	TGTGCCAGCATGGGGCGGATGAACACTGAAGCTTTCTTT	CASMGRMNTEAFF
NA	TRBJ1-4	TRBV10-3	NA	TGTGCCATAAGAGGGGGGGAAACTGAAAAACTGTTTTTT	CAIRGGETEKLFF
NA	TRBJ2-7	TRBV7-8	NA	TGTGCCAGCAGCCTAGCCTTTTTCTCCTACGAGCAGTACTTC	CASSLAFFSYEQYF
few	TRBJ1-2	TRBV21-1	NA	TGTGCCAGCAGCTCTACTCATAGGGCAGCATTCTATGGCTACACCTTC	CASSSTHRAAFYGYTF
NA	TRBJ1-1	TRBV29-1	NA	TGCAGCGGGTGGGGGATTAACACTGAAGCTTTCTTT	CSGWGINTEAFF
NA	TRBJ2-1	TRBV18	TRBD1	TGTGCCAGCTCACCCCGGACAGGTTCCTACAATGAGCAGTTCTTC	CASSPRTGSYNEQFF
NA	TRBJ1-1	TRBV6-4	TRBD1	TGTGCCAGCAGTGAGTGGACAGGGGGGGATACTTTCTTT	CASSEWTGGDTFF
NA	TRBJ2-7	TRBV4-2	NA	TGTGCCAGCAGCCAAGAGGTACAGTCCTACGAGCAGTACTTC	CASSQEVQSYEQYF
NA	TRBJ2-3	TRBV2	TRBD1	TGTGCCAGCAGTGACAGGGGGCTCACAGATACGCAGTATTTT	CASSDRGLTDTQYF